Listed below are T cell receptor beta chains from one sample, sequenced in a study of T cell responses to AZD1222 COVID-19 vaccine. The repertoire was sequenced with immunoSEQ multiplex PCR; TCRdb's copy has only in-frame clones and lacks some. The profile shows over 85,000 clones, roughly nine tenths of them singletons. The starting material was peripheral blood, obtained 28 days after the second AZD1222 dose. The receptors originated from an adult who received the AZD1222 COVID-19 vaccine. Both conserved end residues are part of each CDR3. Fields, in order: D gene, J gene, clone size, V gene, CDR3 protein, CDR3 DNA. A D gene is named only where the DNA matches it firmly. Size tells how often a clone was seen (once, few, many) or the class of an expanded clone, and some rows leave it out.

>NA|TRBJ1-2|NA|TRBV7-9
CASSENQGVRGYTF
TGTGCCAGCAGCGAAAACCAGGGCGTTCGTGGCTACACCTTC
>NA|TRBJ1-2|NA|TRBV5-4
CASSLLEKHPLGYTF
TGTGCCAGCAGCTTGCTTGAGAAACACCCGCTGGGCTACACCTTC
>TRBD2|TRBJ2-1|NA|TRBV7-6
CASSLWVAGSYNEQFF
TGTGCCAGCAGCTTATGGGTAGCGGGATCCTACAATGAGCAGTTCTTC
>NA|TRBJ1-2|NA|TRBV3-1/TRBV3-2
CASSQDGTGANYGYTF
TGTGCCAGCAGCCAAGATGGGACGGGGGCCAACTATGGCTACACCTTC
>TRBD1|TRBJ1-1|NA|TRBV6-5
CASIIGGGNTEAFF
TGTGCCAGCATCATAGGGGGCGGGAACACTGAAGCTTTCTTT
>NA|TRBJ1-2|NA|TRBV9
CASSPLSQGYTF
TGTGCCAGCAGCCCCCTTAGTCAAGGCTACACCTTC
>TRBD1|TRBJ1-2|NA|TRBV27
CASRLDRGYGYTF
TGTGCCAGCAGATTGGACAGGGGTTATGGCTACACCTTC
>TRBD1|TRBJ2-3|NA|TRBV4-1
CASSRTGGATTDTQYF
TGCGCCAGCAGCCGGACAGGGGGCGCTACCACAGATACGCAGTATTTT
>TRBD1|TRBJ2-2|NA|TRBV4-1
CASSQGTGWDTGELFF
TGCGCCAGCAGCCAGGGGACAGGGTGGGACACCGGGGAGCTGTTTTTT
>NA|TRBJ2-7|NA|TRBV25-1
CASSDSGQTSSYEQYF
TGTGCCAGCAGTGATTCAGGACAGACAAGCTCCTACGAGCAGTACTTC
>NA|TRBJ2-2|NA|TRBV5-4
CASSFPYTGELFF
TGTGCCAGCAGCTTCCCTTACACCGGGGAGCTGTTTTTT
>NA|TRBJ1-6|NA|TRBV9
CASSVDRNSPLHF
TGTGCCAGCAGCGTAGACAGAAATTCACCCCTCCACTTT
>NA|TRBJ2-7|NA|TRBV20-1
CSASPRALAYEQYF
TGCAGTGCTAGTCCCAGGGCGTTAGCCTACGAGCAGTACTTC
>TRBD2|TRBJ2-7|NA|TRBV7-8
CASSTRRAGGLTYEQYF
TGTGCCAGCAGCACACGAAGAGCGGGGGGGTTAACCTACGAGCAGTACTTC
>NA|TRBJ1-5|NA|TRBV6-2/TRBV6-3
CASSYWGGHQPQHF
TGTGCCAGCAGTTACTGGGGAGGGCATCAGCCCCAGCATTTT
>TRBD1|TRBJ1-6|NA|TRBV6-1
CASSEGGQGRSPLHF
TGTGCCAGCAGTGAAGGGGGACAGGGAAGATCACCCCTCCACTTT
>NA|TRBJ1-4|NA|TRBV12-3/TRBV12-4
CASGQGSGEKLFF
TGTGCCAGCGGCCAGGGGTCGGGGGAAAAACTGTTTTTT
>TRBD1|TRBJ1-1|NA|TRBV28
CASSGQGGTEAFF
TGTGCCAGCAGTGGACAGGGGGGGACTGAAGCTTTCTTT
>NA|TRBJ1-6|once|TRBV7-9
CASSPTPDSPLHF
TGTGCCAGCAGCCCAACCCCCGATTCACCCCTCCACTTT
>NA|TRBJ1-1|NA|TRBV28
CALQGGTEAFF
TGTGCCCTACAGGGCGGCACTGAAGCTTTCTTT
>NA|TRBJ1-1|NA|TRBV28
CASSWGAPNTEAFF
TGTGCCAGCAGTTGGGGGGCCCCTAACACTGAAGCTTTCTTT
>NA|TRBJ2-3|NA|TRBV7-2
CASSSRRTDTQYF
TGTGCCAGCAGCTCCCGACGCACAGATACGCAGTATTTT
>NA|TRBJ2-4|once|TRBV5-6
CASSLVEQQNIQYF
TGTGCCAGCAGCTTGGTAGAGCAACAAAACATTCAGTACTTC
>NA|TRBJ2-7|few|TRBV13
CASSLGLRDYEQYF
TGTGCCAGCAGCTTAGGCCTCAGGGACTACGAGCAGTACTTC
>TRBD1|TRBJ1-2|NA|TRBV11-2
CASSLDPGGGGYTF
TGTGCCAGCAGCTTAGATCCAGGGGGTGGTGGCTACACCTTC
>NA|TRBJ2-5|once|TRBV2
CASSASSGEETQYF
TGTGCCAGCAGCGCCTCCTCAGGCGAAGAGACCCAGTACTTC
>NA|TRBJ2-7|once|TRBV28
CASSFGTVSYEQYF
TGTGCCAGCAGTTTTGGCACGGTATCCTACGAGCAGTACTTC
>NA|TRBJ2-2|NA|TRBV29-1
CSVMGAVTGELFF
TGCAGCGTTATGGGGGCGGTCACCGGGGAGCTGTTTTTT
>TRBD1|TRBJ2-7|NA|TRBV5-6
CASSLDPGQGHSYEQYF
TGTGCCAGCAGCTTGGACCCGGGACAGGGACACTCCTACGAGCAGTACTTC
>NA|TRBJ2-5|NA|TRBV24-1
CATSDPVRETQYF
TGTGCCACCAGTGATCCAGTCAGGGAGACCCAGTACTTC
>NA|TRBJ1-6|NA|TRBV5-4
CASSQWGSNSPLHF
TGTGCCAGCAGCCAATGGGGGTCTAATTCACCCCTCCACTTT
>TRBD1|TRBJ2-7|once|TRBV7-8
CASSQGAGSSYEQYF
TGTGCCAGCAGCCAGGGGGCAGGGAGCTCCTACGAGCAGTACTTC
>NA|TRBJ2-2|NA|TRBV5-1
CASSGSSTGELFF
TGCGCCAGCAGCGGCAGTAGCACCGGGGAGCTGTTTTTT
>TRBD1|TRBJ2-1|NA|TRBV11-3
CASSSRLEGANEQFF
TGTGCCAGCAGCAGCCGTTTAGAGGGGGCCAATGAGCAGTTCTTC
>TRBD1|TRBJ2-1|NA|TRBV4-1
CASSQVGGQGFNEQFF
TGCGCCAGCAGCCAAGTGGGTGGACAGGGGTTTAATGAGCAGTTCTTC
>NA|TRBJ2-1|NA|TRBV27
CASARRGDFYNEQFF
TGTGCCAGCGCCCGCCGGGGTGACTTCTACAATGAGCAGTTCTTC
>NA|TRBJ2-6|NA|TRBV11-2
CASSLSVSSGANVLTF
TGTGCCAGCAGCTTATCGGTGTCGTCTGGGGCCAACGTCCTGACTTTC
>NA|TRBJ2-3|NA|TRBV6-6
CASSYSSRAKDTQYF
TGTGCCAGCAGTTACTCGAGTAGGGCTAAAGATACGCAGTATTTT
>TRBD2|TRBJ2-1|NA|TRBV6-5
CASSYTSGGRGEQFF
TGTGCCAGCAGTTACACCAGCGGGGGCCGGGGTGAGCAGTTCTTC
>NA|TRBJ2-1|NA|TRBV4-1
CASSQTLTAAYEQFF
TGCGCCAGCAGCCAGACCCTGACTGCTGCCTATGAGCAGTTCTTC
>TRBD1|TRBJ2-7|NA|TRBV7-2
CASSVAGTGLAYEQYF
TGTGCCAGCAGCGTTGCCGGGACAGGGTTGGCGTACGAGCAGTACTTC
>NA|TRBJ1-5|NA|TRBV3-1/TRBV3-2
CASSLAGSNQPQHF
TGTGCCAGCAGCCTGGCCGGTAGCAATCAGCCCCAGCATTTT
>NA|TRBJ1-4|few|TRBV4-3
CASSQDSQRGEKLFF
TGCGCCAGCAGCCAAGACTCTCAGCGAGGGGAAAAACTGTTTTTT
>TRBD1|TRBJ2-4|NA|TRBV6-1
CASSEGPDRGPAKNIQYF
TGTGCCAGCAGTGAAGGGCCAGACAGGGGGCCCGCCAAAAACATTCAGTACTTC
>NA|TRBJ1-1|NA|TRBV9
CASRGTGAEAFF
TGTGCCAGCAGGGGGACCGGGGCTGAAGCTTTCTTT
>TRBD2|TRBJ2-1|NA|TRBV29-1
CSVEILTSGVNEQFF
TGCAGCGTTGAAATTCTTACTAGCGGGGTGAATGAGCAGTTCTTC
>NA|TRBJ2-3|NA|TRBV5-5
CASSLEGWGTDTQYF
TGTGCCAGCAGCTTGGAAGGTTGGGGCACAGATACGCAGTATTTT
>NA|TRBJ1-1|NA|TRBV2
CASSEEWVREAFF
TGTGCCAGCAGTGAAGAGTGGGTCCGTGAAGCTTTCTTT
>NA|TRBJ1-1|once|TRBV13
CASSFYREGEAFF
TGTGCCAGCAGCTTCTACAGGGAGGGTGAAGCTTTCTTT
>NA|TRBJ2-5|NA|TRBV7-2
CASSPETWETQYF
TGTGCCAGCAGCCCAGAGACTTGGGAGACCCAGTACTTC
>NA|TRBJ2-5|NA|TRBV12-3/TRBV12-4
CASSFGETQYF
TGTGCCAGCAGTTTTGGAGAGACCCAGTACTTC